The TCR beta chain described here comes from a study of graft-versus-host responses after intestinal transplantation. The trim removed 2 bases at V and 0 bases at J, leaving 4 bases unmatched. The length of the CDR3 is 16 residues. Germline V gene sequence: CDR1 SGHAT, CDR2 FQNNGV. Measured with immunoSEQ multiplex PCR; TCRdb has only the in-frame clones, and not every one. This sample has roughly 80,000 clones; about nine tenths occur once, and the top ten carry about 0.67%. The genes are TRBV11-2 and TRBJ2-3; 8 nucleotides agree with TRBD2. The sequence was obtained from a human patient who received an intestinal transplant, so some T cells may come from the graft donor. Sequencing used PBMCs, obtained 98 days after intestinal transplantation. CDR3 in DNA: TGTGCCAGCAGCTTAATTGCGGGGGGAAGCACAGATACGCAGTATTTT. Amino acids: CASSLIAGGSTDTQYF. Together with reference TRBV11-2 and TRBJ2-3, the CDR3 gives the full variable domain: EAGVAQSPRYKIIEKRQSVAFWCNPISGHATLYWYQQILGQGPKLLIQFQNNGVVDDSQLPKDRFSAERLKGVDSTLKIQPAKLEDSAVYLCASSLIAGGSTDTQYFGPGTRLTVL.